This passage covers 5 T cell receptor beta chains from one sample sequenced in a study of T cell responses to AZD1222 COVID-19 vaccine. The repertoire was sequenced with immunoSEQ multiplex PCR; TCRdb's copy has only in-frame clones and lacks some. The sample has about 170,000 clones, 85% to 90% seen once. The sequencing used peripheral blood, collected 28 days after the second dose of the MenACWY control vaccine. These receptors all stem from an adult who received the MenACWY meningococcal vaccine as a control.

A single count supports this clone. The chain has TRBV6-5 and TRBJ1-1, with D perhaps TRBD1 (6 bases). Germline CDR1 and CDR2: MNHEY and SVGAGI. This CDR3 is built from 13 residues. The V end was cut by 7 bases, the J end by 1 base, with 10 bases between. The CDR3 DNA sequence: TGTGCCAGCAATTTCAGGGGGAACACTGAAGCTTTCTTT. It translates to CASNFRGNTEAFF.

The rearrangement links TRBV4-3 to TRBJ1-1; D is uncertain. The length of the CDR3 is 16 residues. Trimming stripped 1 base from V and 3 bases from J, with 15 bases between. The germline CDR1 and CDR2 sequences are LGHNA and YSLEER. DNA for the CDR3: TGCGCCAGCAGCCAAGGGGTCGGGGAACGGGACACTGAAGCTTTCTTT. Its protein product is CASSQGVGERDTEAFF.

CDR3 DNA sequence: TGTGCCAGCAGCTTGGTGGCGGGAAAGTTTACAGATACGCAGTATTTT. Translation gives CASSLVAGKFTDTQYF. The gene calls are TRBV5-4 and TRBJ2-3; tentatively, D is TRBD2 (6 bases). V was shortened by 0 bases and J by 3 bases, with 14 bases between the two germline ends. CDR3 length: 16 residues. CDR1 is SGHNT and CDR2 is YYREEE in the germline V gene (reference sequence).

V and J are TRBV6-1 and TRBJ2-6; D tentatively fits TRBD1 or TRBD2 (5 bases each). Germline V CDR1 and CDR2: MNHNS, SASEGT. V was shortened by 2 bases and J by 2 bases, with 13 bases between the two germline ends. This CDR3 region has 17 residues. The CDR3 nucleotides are TGTGCCAGCAGTGAAACGAATTGGGGACCTGGGGCCAACGTCCTGACTTTC. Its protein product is CASSETNWGPGANVLTF.

CDR3 sequence: CASSLGGANTEAFF. The CDR3 DNA follows: TGTGCCAGCAGCTTGGGAGGGGCGAACACTGAAGCTTTCTTT. The chain couples TRBV7-3 to TRBJ1-1; maybe TRBD1 (5 bases). The V end lost 3 bases, the J end lost 1 base, and 9 bases lay between the germline ends. Germline V gene sequence: CDR1 SGHTA, CDR2 FQGTGA. The CDR3 extends over 14 amino acids.